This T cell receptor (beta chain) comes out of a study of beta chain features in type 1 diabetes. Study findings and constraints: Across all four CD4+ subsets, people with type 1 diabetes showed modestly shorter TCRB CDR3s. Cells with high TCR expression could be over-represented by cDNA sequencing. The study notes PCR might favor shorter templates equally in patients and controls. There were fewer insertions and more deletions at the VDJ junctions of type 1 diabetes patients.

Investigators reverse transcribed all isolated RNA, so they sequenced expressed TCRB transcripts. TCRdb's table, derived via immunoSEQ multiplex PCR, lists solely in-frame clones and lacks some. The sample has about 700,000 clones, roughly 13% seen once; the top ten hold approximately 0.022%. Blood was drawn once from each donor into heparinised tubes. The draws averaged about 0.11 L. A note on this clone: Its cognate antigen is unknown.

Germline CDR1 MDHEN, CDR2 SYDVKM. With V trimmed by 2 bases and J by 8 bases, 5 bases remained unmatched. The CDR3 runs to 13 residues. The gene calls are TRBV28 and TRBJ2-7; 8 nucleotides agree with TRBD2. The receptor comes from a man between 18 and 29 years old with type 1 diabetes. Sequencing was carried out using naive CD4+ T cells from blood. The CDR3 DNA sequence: TGTGCCAGCAGTTTAGTAAGACTAGCGCAGCAGTACTTC. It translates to CASSLVRLAQQYF.